What follows describes a single T cell receptor beta chain. The assay was immunoSEQ multiplex PCR, and TCRdb's table has in-frame clones only and misses some. This sample carries about 220,000 clones, about 82% of them seen once, and the ten largest clones take more than 2%. Patients of the Seattle cohort, enrolled during active infection, were followed longitudinally. The data stem from a study of blood T cell repertoires in COVID-19. The germline gives CDR1 MNHEY, CDR2 SMNVEV (reference sequence). The ends lost 3 bases at V and 8 bases at J; junction bases unmatched: 8. The CDR3 is 14 amino acids. This chain connects TRBV27 to TRBJ1-2, with 8 bases aligning to TRBD1. The TCR comes from a woman in her sixties or seventies with COVID-19, enrolled during active disease. The sequenced sample consisted of peripheral blood. In DNA, the CDR3 is TGTGCCAGCAGTTTCTTGGACAGGGAGGCAGGCTACACCTTC. Amino acids: CASSFLDREAGYTF.